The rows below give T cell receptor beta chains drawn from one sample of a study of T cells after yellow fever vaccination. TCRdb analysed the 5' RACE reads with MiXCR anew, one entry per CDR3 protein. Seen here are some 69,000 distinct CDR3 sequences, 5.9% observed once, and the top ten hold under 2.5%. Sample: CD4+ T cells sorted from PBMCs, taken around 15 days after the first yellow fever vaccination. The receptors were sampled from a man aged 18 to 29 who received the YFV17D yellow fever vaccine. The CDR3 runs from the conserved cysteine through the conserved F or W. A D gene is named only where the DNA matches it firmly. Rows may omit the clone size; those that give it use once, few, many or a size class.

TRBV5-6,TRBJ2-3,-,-,TGTGCCAGCGCCCCCGGGGGACTTGACACGCAGTATTTT,CASAPGGLDTQYF
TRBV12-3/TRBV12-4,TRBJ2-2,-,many,TGTGCCAGCAGTTTAAGGTCAGCCGGGGAGCTGTTTTTT,CASSLRSAGELFF
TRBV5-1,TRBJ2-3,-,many,TGCGCCAGCAGCCCCGCCGGCGGGCCGTCCACAGATACGCAGTATTTT,CASSPAGGPSTDTQYF
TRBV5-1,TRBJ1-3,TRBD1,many,TGCGCCAGCAGCTTTGGGGCGACAGGGAGTGGAAACACCATATATTTT,CASSFGATGSGNTIYF
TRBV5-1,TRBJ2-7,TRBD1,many,TGCGCCAGCAGCTTCGGCGGACAGGGGACCTACGAGCAGTACTTC,CASSFGGQGTYEQYF
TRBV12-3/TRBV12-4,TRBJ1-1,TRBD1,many,TGTGCCAGCCAGGGGATAAGACAGGGGATCGCTGAAGCTTTCTTT,CASQGIRQGIAEAFF
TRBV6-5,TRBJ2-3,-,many,TGTGCCAGCAGTTACAGGGGATTGGGTACAGATACGCAGTATTTT,CASSYRGLGTDTQYF
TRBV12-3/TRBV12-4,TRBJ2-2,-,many,TGTGCCAGCAGTGGTGGCTCCTGGGCCGGGGAGCTGTTTTTT,CASSGGSWAGELFF
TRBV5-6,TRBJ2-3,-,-,TGTGCCAGGGGCCCCGGGCTCCTCTCCAGCACAGATACGCAGTATTTT,CARGPGLLSSTDTQYF
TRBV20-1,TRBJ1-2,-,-,TGCAGTGCTAGAGAGGGGTTGGAGGGGTGGAACGATGGCTACACCTTC,CSAREGLEGWNDGYTF
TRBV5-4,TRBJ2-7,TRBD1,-,TGTGCCAGCAGCCCATCGGGACAGGGGGCTGAGGAGCAGTACTTC,CASSPSGQGAEEQYF
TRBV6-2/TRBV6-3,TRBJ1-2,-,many,TGTGCCAGCAGTGATCAGGGTCGGTATGGCTACACCTTC,CASSDQGRYGYTF
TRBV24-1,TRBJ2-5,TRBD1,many,TGTGCCACCAGTGAGGCACAGGGGGCAGGGGAGACCCAGTACTTC,CATSEAQGAGETQYF
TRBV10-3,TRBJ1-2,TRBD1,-,TGTGCCATCAGCAGGGACAGGGGTTACTATGGCTACACCTTC,CAISRDRGYYGYTF
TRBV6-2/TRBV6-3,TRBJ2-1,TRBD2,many,TGTGCCAGCAGTTACTCCCCCCCCGGGGGGATCTACAATGAGCAGTTCTTC,CASSYSPPGGIYNEQFF
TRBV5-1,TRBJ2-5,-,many,TGCGCCAGCAGCCAACAGGTAGTCCAAGAGACCCAGTACTTC,CASSQQVVQETQYF
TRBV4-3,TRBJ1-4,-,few,TGCGCCAGCCGCCCGGGAAAGGACGATAATGAAAAACTGTTTTTT,CASRPGKDDNEKLFF
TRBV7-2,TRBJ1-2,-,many,TGTGCCAGCAGCAACGGACAGCGGACTAGTGGCTACACCTTC,CASSNGQRTSGYTF
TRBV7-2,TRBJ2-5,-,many,TGTGCCAGCAGCTTAGTAAGGGGGGAGACCCAGTACTTC,CASSLVRGETQYF
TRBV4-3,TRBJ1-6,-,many,TGCGCCAGCAGCCAAGATCTAAGGGAACAGTATAATTCACCCCTCCACTTT,CASSQDLREQYNSPLHF
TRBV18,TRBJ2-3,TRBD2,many,TGTGCCAGCTCACCCCGGACTAGCAGCACAGATACGCAGTATTTT,CASSPRTSSTDTQYF
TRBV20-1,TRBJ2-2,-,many,TGCAGTGCTAGAGCCGGGAACACCGGGGAGCTGTTTTTT,CSARAGNTGELFF
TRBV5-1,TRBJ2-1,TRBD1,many,TGCGCCAGCAGCTTGGGGGACAGGCTACATGAGCAGTTCTTC,CASSLGDRLHEQFF
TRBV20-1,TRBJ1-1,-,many,TGCAGTGCTACACAGAATCAGGTTAACACTGAAGCTTTCTTT,CSATQNQVNTEAFF
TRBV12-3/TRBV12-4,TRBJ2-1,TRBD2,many,TGTGCCAGTCGGATTGGGGGGGGAAATGAGCAGTTCTTC,CASRIGGGNEQFF
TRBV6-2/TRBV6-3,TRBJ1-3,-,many,TGTGCCAGCACCGACCCACCGGGGACCTACTCTGGAAACACCATATATTTT,CASTDPPGTYSGNTIYF
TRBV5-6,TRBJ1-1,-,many,TGTGCCAGCAGCGGACAGCCGAACACTGAAGCTTTCTTT,CASSGQPNTEAFF
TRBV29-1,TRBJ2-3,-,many,TGCAGCGTCGGGTCGGGTGGGACACGGGATACGCAGTATTTT,CSVGSGGTRDTQYF